The sequence of this T cell receptor (beta chain) was determined in a study of blood T cell repertoires in COVID-19. For the study at large: Italy, Spain and the United States were the sources of the convalescent and acute COVID-19 samples. PBMCs, B-cell-depleted T cells, or T cells provided the cDNA or gDNA that made up the material.

Authors' analysis steps: Reference gene primer amplification yielded estimated nucleated cell counts. Here immunoSEQ multiplex PCR was the method, and the copy in TCRdb shows in-frame clones only, minus some. The V and J calls and clone size are taken from that table; D and trimming were inferred from the DNA. The profile shows under 200,000 clones, more than 70% of them singletons. J gave up 3 bases and V 5 bases, and 1 base lay outside the gene matches. This CDR3 region has 13 residues. The germline V gene encodes CDR1 SGHAT and CDR2 FQDESV (reference sequence). This clonotype was sampled from a man aged 40-55 years with active or convalescent COVID-19. The material sequenced was peripheral blood. The rearrangement uses TRBV11-1 and TRBJ1-2, with TRBD1 identical over 9 bases. CDR3 sequence (DNA): TGTGCCAGCAGCCGGGACAGGGACTATGGCTACACCTTC. This translates into CASSRDRDYGYTF. Full variable domain (remainder filled in from reference TRBV11-1 and TRBJ1-2): EAEVAQSPRYKITEKSQAVAFWCDPISGHATLYWYRQILGQGPELLVQFQDESVVDDSQLPKDRFSAERLKGVDSTLKIQPAELGDSAMYLCASSRDRDYGYTFGSGTRLTVV.